The source of this T cell receptor beta chain is a study of cytomegalovirus exposure and HLA in healthy donors. Across the whole study: HLA-typed donors were the source of approximately 85 million unique TCRs, which an early data release held.

CDR1 and CDR2 (germline): KGHSH, LQKENI. The CDR3 has 16 amino acids. V was clipped by 1 base and J by 3 bases, with 12 bases between them. As concerns this clone: Its antigen is unknown.

Overall study results and limits: It was assumed in the presence/absence analyses that sequencing depth was roughly uniform across donors.

Primers for the PCR totalled 60 Vbeta and 13 Jbeta. Data came from immunoSEQ multiplex PCR; TCRdb stores just in-frame clones and leaves some out. The sample holds some 100,000 clones, approximately 80% seen once. The sequencing sample was made of PBMCs. The clonotype was recovered from a female donor in good health and CMV-seropositive. This chain joins TRBV18 and TRBJ1-4; a possible D gene is TRBD1 (6 bases). The CDR3 sequence: CASSPQTGPANEKLFF. CDR3 in DNA: TGTGCCAGCTCACCACAAACAGGGCCGGCTAATGAAAAACTGTTTTTT.